The source of this T cell receptor beta chain is a study of cytomegalovirus exposure and HLA in healthy donors (dated 2017 in TCRdb). For the wider study: An earlier analysis of several hundred of the donors reported 250 to 300 Gb of sequence data and approximately 110 million unique TCR beta sequences from about 180 million T cells. On average, 235,054 unique TCR beta nucleotide sequences were sequenced per donor among 398 genotyped donors of the cohort, with roughly 20% of those sequences being non-productive. Approximately 310 gigabases of sequencing data and tens of millions of unique TCR sequences made up an early release that covered under 750 HLA-typed donors. Of the roughly 400 genotyped donors, over 70% fell in the genetic ancestry cluster associated with self-reported Caucasian donors. A later genetic analysis took genome-wide SNP genotypes for about three fifths of the 666 donors and used that subset as a discovery cohort. The study was designed to test whether signatures of past pathogen exposure could be identified by cataloging public T cell receptors. Class I and class II HLA loci were covered by the typing at four-digit resolution. A later analysis re-analyzed previously published TCR beta repertoires from several hundred donors and added high-resolution HLA genotyping to study TCR occurrence patterns. The later analysis used no new phenotypic data to find candidate immune exposures, relying instead on TCR beta sequences and their occurrence across donors. Donor age, sex, ethnicity and CMV serostatus were compiled alongside the repertoire data. Using immunosequencing, the study profiled T cell repertoires from some 670 subjects and related those repertoires to cytomegalovirus serostatus. To predict cytomegalovirus infection status, the study brought together high-throughput TCR immunosequencing, statistical association of individual TCRs with disease status, and machine learning. The number of donors typed differed by locus, with about 629-640 for A, B, C, DRB1 and DQB1, around 500 for DQA1, 600 to 610 for DPA1, and around 460 for DPB1. Four or five DR-DQ haplotypes were treated as single units for association and clustering because of strong linkage in the cohort. In addition to the first cohort of 666 subjects, a separate validation cohort of 100 to 150 different subjects was used. Every repertoire in the discovery cohort had been generated on one and the same sequencing platform. To decide whether each TCR beta V gene segment behaved as functional or pseudogenic, an earlier analysis of approximately 600 of the donors relied on high-throughput TCR beta sequencing.

The library was generated by the immunoSEQ multiplex PCR assay. For the multiplex PCR, a mixture combining 60 forward primers for TCR Vbeta segments and 13 reverse primers for TCR Jbeta segments was used. A multiplex PCR assay on genomic DNA amplified the CDR3 region of rearranged TCR beta genes. The Illumina HiSeq System was used to sequence the amplified TCR beta libraries as 87-base-pair reads. Under the source paper's analysis protocol: In a later analysis, approximately 74 million unique TCR beta chains were counted across the 650 to 700 repertoires, and roughly 10 million of these chains were shared by at least two donors. Raw reads were error-corrected and collapsed into unique sequences by a nearest-neighbor algorithm in which closely related sequences were merged to remove PCR and sequencing errors. V, D and J gene segments were assigned by aligning CDR3 sequences to IMGT reference sequences. For a sequence to be retained, a match of at least six nucleotides was required to both a V gene segment and a J gene segment. Rearrangements were classified as productive when the CDR3 lacked stop codons and remained in frame with V and J, and all other rearrangements were classified as non-productive. CDR3 was defined by IMGT convention, running from the second conserved V-encoded cysteine to the conserved J-encoded phenylalanine. Sequences without an unambiguous match to a single V gene segment were excluded from the earlier analysis of about 600 of the donors. An earlier analysis of 450 to 650 of the donors called V segments functional above 56.7% productive rearrangements and segregating when the between-donor standard deviation exceeded 5%. To diagnose cytomegalovirus status from the catalog of TCR beta chain sequences, a statistical classification framework was built. A later analysis assigned V and J genes by comparing TCR nucleotide sequences with IMGT/GENE-DB human TR gene sequences. The TCRdist pipeline was used in a later analysis to assign CDR3 sequences and most-parsimonious VDJ recombination scenarios. In a later analysis, each TCR beta chain was defined by its CDR3 amino acid sequence together with its V-gene family, and reads without a unique V-gene family were excluded. To address suspected cross-contamination and a sequencing artifact, a later analysis removed a few hundred highly shared, low-generation-probability nucleotide sequences. In a later analysis, a clonal expansion index for each public chain was calculated from normalized within-repertoire ranks of inferred template counts. A later analysis computed generation probabilities with a VDJ recombination model fitted to out-of-frame rearrangements, and checked the results against IGoR. A later analysis scored TCR-TCR, TCR-HLA and TCR-CMV co-occurrence with hypergeometric tests, applying a repertoire-size bias correction to TCR pairs. A later analysis estimated false discovery rates by permuting HLA or CMV assignments 20 times. A later analysis grouped co-occurring TCRs with DBSCAN, adding TCRdist sequence similarity when clustering within HLA-allele-positive subsets. Repertoires with fewer than 30,000 or more than 120,000 public chains were left out of co-occurrence clustering, as were a handful of repertoires with anomalous nucleotide sharing. The immuneACCESS repertoire file appears here via TCRdb, limited to in-frame rearrangements. These files lack a portion of the clones; in checked studies, under half of the deficit traces to unresolved V genes, and the cause of the others is not known. D and trimming come from the DNA, and the V and J calls and clone size come from that table. Counted in this sample were some 170,000 clones; roughly a tenth of them appeared once. Roughly 1.4% of the sample lies in the top ten.

A remark on this clone: Its antigen is unknown. There are no base qualities to consult, and no much larger clone falls within one base.

In total, 630 or so healthy bone marrow donors made up the cohort. Cohort members were all nominally healthy when sampled, although unrecorded immune exposures were likely present. The donor tested CMV seropositive and was one of the 289 seropositive cohort members. A peripheral blood sample was collected from each donor, and TCR beta sequencing was performed on peripheral blood mononuclear cells. Genomic DNA extraction from the blood cell samples was performed with the Qiagen DNeasy Blood Extraction Kit. Study-level results and caveats: In a later genetic analysis, fewer N-insertions in productive TCRs were reported among donors in an Asian-associated ancestry cluster than the 666-donor mean. Most TCR sequences were seen in very few donors, while some public TCRs were found in many individuals. According to a later analysis, parvovirus B19, influenza, CMV and Epstein-Barr virus appeared linked to several top co-occurrence clusters. This cohort had only TCR beta chains sequenced, and the lack of alpha or paired-chain data limited which features could be detected. Compared with equally common non-associated chains, HLA-associated TCR beta chains in a later analysis were more clonally expanded and had lower generation probabilities. The authors suggested that the approach could potentially be extended to other disease states and immunological phenotypes. A later analysis associated 15,000 to 20,000 TCR beta sequences with specific HLA alleles at a false discovery rate of 0.05. According to a later analysis, most CMV-associated TCR beta chains appeared to be HLA-restricted, and the HLA associations seemed to be driven largely by CMV exposure. A further reported finding was that TCR beta sequences accurately predicted the HLA-A and HLA-B alleles for most subjects in the first cohort. Assigning TCR associations to individual alleles was difficult when HLA alleles, especially DR and DQ, strongly co-occurred. The presence/absence analyses assumed that sequencing depth was roughly uniform across donors, and that assumption may not be true. In vitro tests confirmed that a few of the cytomegalovirus-associated TCR beta chains recognize cytomegalovirus antigens. Because HLA typing was unavailable for some donors at each locus, only the typed subset was used in association tests. Cytomegalovirus status was reported to be diagnosed by the classifier with high specificity and sensitivity in both the original and validation cohorts. V-gene and J-gene trimming of TCR beta chains was associated with a missense DCLRE1C variant in a later genetic analysis, and the association was replicated in an independent cohort. The earlier analysis of fewer than 750 of the donors excluded roughly 17 rarely observed V segments, including chromosome 9 orphons, because counts were too low. For the cohort, immune exposure information was limited to CMV serostatus. A total of about 180 TCR beta chains were listed by the study as associated with cytomegalovirus. The 87-base-pair reads could not distinguish some IMGT-functional V segments, including TRBV6-2 and TRBV6-3, so those segments were excluded. In a later analysis, TCR association rates were found to vary across HLA loci, with the most associated TCRs seen for DRB1 alleles and the fewest for HLA-C alleles. An earlier analysis of 587 of the donors showed that most TCR beta V segments appeared in productive rearrangements either about 87% or about 30% of the time, which broadly matched IMGT annotations. A cluster of highly shared sequence variants was judged likely to represent a technical artifact of the sequencing pipeline. Linkage disequilibrium might explain the correlated functional status among segregating V segments, but an unknown experimental factor could not be excluded.

The germline V gene (reference sequence) provides CDR1 LNHDA and CDR2 SQIVND. The CDR3 covers 14 residues, taking in both the cysteine and the phenylalanine. CDR3 DNA only is kept here, 42 bases in frame from base 1. The V end loses 6 bases and the J end loses 5 bases, and a stretch of 13 bases separates them. The material sequenced was PBMCs. The chain is encoded by TRBV19 joined to TRBJ1-4, with TRBD1 perhaps the D gene, on 6 matching bases. The sequence was collected from a woman under 40 in good health and CMV-seropositive. The sequence in DNA is TGTGCCAGTAGCGCGCGGGGGCGCAATGAAAAACTGTTTTTT. Its protein reads: CASSARGRNEKLFF. Outside the CDR3, residues come from the reference TRBV19 and TRBJ1-4 proteins, so the full variable domain is: DGGITQSPKYLFRKEGQNVTLSCEQNLNHDAMYWYRQDPGQGLRLIYYSQIVNDFQKGDIAEGYSVSREKKESFPLTVTSAQKNPTAFYLCASSARGRNEKLFFGSGTQLSVL.